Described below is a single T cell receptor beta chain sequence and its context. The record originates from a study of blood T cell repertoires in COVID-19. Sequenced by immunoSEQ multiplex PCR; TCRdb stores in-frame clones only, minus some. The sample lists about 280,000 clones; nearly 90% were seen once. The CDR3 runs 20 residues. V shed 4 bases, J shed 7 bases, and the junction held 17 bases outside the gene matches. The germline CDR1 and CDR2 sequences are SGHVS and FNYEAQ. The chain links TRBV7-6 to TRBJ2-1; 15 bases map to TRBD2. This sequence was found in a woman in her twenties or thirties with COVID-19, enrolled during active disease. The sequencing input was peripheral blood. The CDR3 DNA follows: TGTGCCAGCAGCTCAGCGAATGGACTAGCGGGGGGGCCCCACTTGAATGAGCAGTTCTTC. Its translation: CASSSANGLAGGPHLNEQFF.